One and the same sample provided the 19 T cell receptor beta chains below, sequenced in a study of tumor-infiltrating lymphocytes in primary liver carcinoma. Unsorted bulk tissue, about 17-34 mg of it, served as the source for co-extraction of RNA and DNA. A primer in the constant region served to generate TCR beta cDNA from about 480 ng of total RNA. Researchers made the TCR beta libraries by running three nested multiplex PCR rounds with slightly modified ARM-PCR. The opening two PCR rounds, about 11 cycles each, paired TRBV1-TRBV30 forward primers with a C-beta reverse primer. TCRdb redid the calling of the multiplex PCR reads with MiXCR, one entry per CDR3 protein. The sample has about 100,000 distinct CDR3 sequences; 55% to 75% are singletons. Sequencing used liver tumor tissue from sampling region 5. Subset: tumor region T5, tumor centre. The receptor source for this set is a woman aged 55-75 years with primary liver carcinoma and hepatitis B virus infection.

On this clonotype: Germline and junction disagree at one end, which may indicate a read error. The chain has TRBV11-3 and TRBJ2-1; D not certain. The germline V gene encodes CDR1 SGHNT and CDR2 YENEEA. CDR3 length: 14 amino acids. CDR3 DNA: TGTGCCAGCAGCTTAGAAAACCAAGGAGTGGACCAGTTCTTT. Amino acid sequence: CASSLENQGVDQFF.

Concerning this clonotype: One end of the junction varies from germline; a read error may be responsible. The CDR3 region is CGSTLRRGPGNTTYF. The CDR3 DNA reads TGTGGCAGCACCCTCAGGAGGGGGCCTGGAAACACCACATATTTT. V gene TRBV12-3 or TRBV12-4 combines with J gene TRBJ1-3; 7 bases match TRBD1. This CDR3 is 15 amino acids long.

Concerning this clonotype: A much larger clone sits a single nucleotide away, making a read error possible. The chain uses TRBV28 and TRBJ2-3, with 7 bases aligning to TRBD2. Germline loops: CDR1 MDHEN, CDR2 SYDVKM. The CDR3 runs to 15 residues. DNA of the CDR3: TGTGTCAGCAGTCGAGAGCGGGGAGGCACAGATACGCAGTATTTT. Its protein product is CVSSRERGGTDTQYF.

Comments on this clonotype: Relative to the germline gene, one junction end is altered; a read error may explain this. This chain links TRBV5-6 with TRBJ1-4, with D possibly matching TRBD1 (6 bases). The CDR3 extends over 15 amino acids. The germline gives CDR1 SGHDT, CDR2 YYEEEE. The CDR3 here is CASILGGRDGEKLFF. CDR3 DNA sequence: TGTGCCAGCATCTTGGGGGGCAGAGACGGGGAAAAACTGTTTTTT.

The chain has TRBV28 and TRBJ2-7; D might be TRBD1 or TRBD2, each matching 6 bases. CDR1 is MDHEN, CDR2 SYDVKM, per germline. CDR3 length: 14 residues. Trimming removed 8 bases from V and 3 bases from J, with 17 bases in between. The DNA for the CDR3 is TGTGCCAGCCATTCGGGGGCTAGCATCTACGAGCAGTACTTC. This translates into CASHSGASIYEQYF. The whole variable domain, remainder taken from reference TRBV28 and TRBJ2-7, is DVKVTQSSRYLVKRTGEKVFLECVQDMDHENMFWYRQDPGLGLRLIYFSYDVKMKEKGDIPEGYSVSREKKERFSLILESASTNQTSMYLCASHSGASIYEQYFGPGTRLTVT.

With regard to this clonotype: This could be a read error, since a much larger clone is one nucleotide away. This chain connects TRBV13 to TRBJ2-2, with a weak D call TRBD1 (5 bases). The CDR3 spans 18 residues. Germline V gene data show CDR1 as PRHDT and CDR2 as FYEKMQ (reference sequence). For the CDR3, the DNA is TGTACCAGCAGCTTAAATAGACAGACATCCCGAAGCACCGGGGAGCTGTTTTTT. Its protein product is CTSSLNRQTSRSTGELFF. The whole variable domain, filled in from reference TRBV13 and TRBJ2-2, reads AAGVIQSPRHLIKEKRETATLKCYPIPRHDTVYWYQQGPGQDPQFLISFYEKMQSDKGSIPDRFSAQQFSDYHSELNMSSLELGDSALYFCTSSLNRQTSRSTGELFFGEGSRLTVL.

This clonotype has only one observation. The junction and the germline gene differ at one end; a read error may be behind it. This rearrangement joins TRBV11-2 to TRBJ2-4; TRBD1 is a possible D gene (6 bases). This CDR3 is 15 amino acids long. CDR1 and CDR2 from the germline V gene are SGHAT and FQNNGV. CDR3 sequence: CACSLDGWGRDIHYF. The CDR3 DNA reads as TGTGCCTGCAGCTTAGATGGTTGGGGGCGCGACATTCACTATTTC.

Worth noting for this clonotype: At one end the junction does not follow the germline gene, possibly because of a read error. The chain couples TRBV11-2 to TRBJ2-1; D gene unclear. The CDR3 runs 16 residues. Germline V lookup: CDR1 SGHAT, CDR2 FQNNGV. For the CDR3, the DNA is TGTGCCAGCAGCTCACGACTGGCCAGCTCCTTCAATGAGCAGTTCTTC. Its protein is CASSSRLASSFNEQFF.

This clonotype ranks as medium-sized (0.01 to 0.1%). This sequence joins TRBV11-2 and TRBJ2-3; TRBD2 is a possible D gene (5 bases). In germline, CDR1 is SGHAT, CDR2 FQNNGV. The CDR3 covers 16 residues. V was clipped by 5 bases and J by 3 bases, with 18 bases between them. CDR3 sequence: CASSQALVGRTDTQYF. The CDR3 DNA reads TGTGCCAGCAGCCAGGCCCTAGTGGGGAGAACAGATACGCAGTATTTT.

About this clonotype: Germline is not matched at one junction end, which may reflect a read error. V gene TRBV11-2 combines with J gene TRBJ2-2; D unclear. CDR3 length: 13 amino acids. Germline V gives CDR1 SGHAT, CDR2 FQNNGV. The CDR3 spells CANSLDRAGELFF. CDR3 nucleotides: TGTGCCAACAGCCTAGATAGGGCTGGGGAGCTGTTTTTT.

The table lists this clonotype with a few counts. This may come from a read error, since a much larger clone is one base off. Since the CDR3 does not end with the conserved phenylalanine or tryptophan, this likely comes from a read error. V and J are TRBV12-5 and TRBJ2-7; 12 bases are a match to TRBD1. This CDR3 has 17 residues. CDR1 LGHNT and CDR2 FRNRAP come from the germline V gene. The ends lost 5 bases at V and 4 bases at J; junction bases unmatched: 12. The CDR3 DNA is TGTGCTAGTGGTGCCGGACTAGGGACAGGGGGCAGTTACGAGCAGTACTCC. This sequence encodes CASGAGLGTGGSYEQYS.

This clonotype was observed many times. This sequence joins TRBV7-8 and TRBJ2-6; 8 bases are a match to TRBD2. CDR3 size: 18 residues. CDR1 and CDR2 (germline): SGHVS, FQNEAQ. V gave up 6 bases and J gave up 1 base; unmatched junction bases: 11. The CDR3 sequence: CASSLPGLDLSGANVLTF. CDR3 DNA sequence: TGTGCCAGCAGTTTACCGGGACTAGATTTGTCTGGGGCCAACGTCCTGACTTTC.

Points on this clonotype: Possible read error: a much larger clone is one base away. CDR3 protein: CASSLLGRGNSPLHF. The CDR3 coding sequence is TGTGCCAGCAGCTTGCTCGGGAGAGGGAATTCACCCCTCCACTTT. V usage is TRBV14 and J usage is TRBJ1-6; D unclear. Deletions cut 5 bases from V and 7 bases from J, with 15 bases between. In germline, CDR1 is SGHDN, CDR2 FVKESK. CDR3 size: 15 residues.

CDR3 amino acids: CASSSSQELIVGEKLFF. Here the CDR3 DNA reads TGTGCCAGCAGTTCCTCGCAGGAGCTGATCGTGGGCGAAAAACTGTTTTTT. The rearrangement joins TRBV6-6 to TRBJ1-4; D gene unclear. The germline V and J ends were trimmed by 4 bases and 8 bases, with 23 bases remaining between them. Germline V gene data show CDR1 as MNHNY and CDR2 as SVGAGI (reference sequence). The length of the CDR3 is 17 residues.

For this clonotype: One junction end does not reproduce the germline sequence, and a read error may be involved. V usage is TRBV12-3 or TRBV12-4 and J usage is TRBJ1-1; TRBD1 agrees at 7 bases. The CDR3 totals 15 residues. CDR3 in amino acids: CVSSLWTGMNTDAFF. The CDR3 nucleotides are TGTGTCAGCAGTCTCTGGACAGGAATGAACACTGATGCTTTCTTT.

This clonotype was seen a single time. This may be a read error, as it is one base from a much larger clone. The rearrangement links TRBV5-6 to TRBJ2-6; D is uncertain. Looked up from germline, CDR1 is SGHDT and CDR2 is YYEEEE. CDR3 length: 14 residues. The CDR3 DNA is TGTGTCAGCAGCCGGATTACAGGGGCCAACGTCCTGACTTTC. Its translation: CVSSRITGANVLTF.

The rearrangement joins TRBV28 to TRBJ2-7; D gene ambiguous. Germline CDR1 reads MDHEN; CDR2 reads SYDVKM. The CDR3 is 14 residues long. With 6 bases removed from V and 2 bases from J, the gap between germline ends came to 14 bases. CDR3 nucleotides: TGTGCCAGCAGGTCCCCTACGGAGCCCTACGAGCAGTACTTC. Its protein product is CASRSPTEPYEQYF. Supplemented by reference TRBV28 and TRBJ2-7, the full variable domain reads DVKVTQSSRYLVKRTGEKVFLECVQDMDHENMFWYRQDPGLGLRLIYFSYDVKMKEKGDIPEGYSVSREKKERFSLILESASTNQTSMYLCASRSPTEPYEQYFGPGTRLTVT.

The CDR3 protein is CASSPPGAENTGELFF. The CDR3 region has the DNA TGTGCCAGCAGCCCCCCGGGGGCAGAAAACACCGGGGAGCTGTTTTTT. The chain couples TRBV14 to TRBJ2-2; D could derive from TRBD1 or TRBD2 (6 bases each). Trimming removed 4 bases at V and 2 bases at J, with 14 bases between. There are 16 residues in the CDR3. CDR1 and CDR2 (germline): SGHDN, FVKESK.

To note about this clonotype: The germline gene is not matched at one end of the junction; a read error may be the cause. The chain combines TRBV12-3 or TRBV12-4 with TRBJ2-2, with 8 bases aligning to TRBD2. There are 14 residues in the CDR3. Here the CDR3 reads CASSGEVGTGVLFF. In DNA, the CDR3 is TGTGCCAGTAGCGGGGAAGTGGGCACCGGGGTGCTGTTTTTT.